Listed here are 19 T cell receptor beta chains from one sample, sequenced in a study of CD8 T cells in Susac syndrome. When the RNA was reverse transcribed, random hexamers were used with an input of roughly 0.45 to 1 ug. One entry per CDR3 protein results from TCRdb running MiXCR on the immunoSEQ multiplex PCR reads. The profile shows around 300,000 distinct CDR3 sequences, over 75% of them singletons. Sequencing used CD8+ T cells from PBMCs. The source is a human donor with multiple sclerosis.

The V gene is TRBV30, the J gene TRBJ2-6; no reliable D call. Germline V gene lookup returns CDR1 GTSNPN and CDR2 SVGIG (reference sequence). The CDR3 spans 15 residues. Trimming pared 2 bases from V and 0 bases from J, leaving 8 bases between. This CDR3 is CAWSKTLSGANVLTF. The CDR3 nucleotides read TGTGCCTGGAGTAAGACCCTCTCTGGGGCCAACGTCCTGACTTTC.

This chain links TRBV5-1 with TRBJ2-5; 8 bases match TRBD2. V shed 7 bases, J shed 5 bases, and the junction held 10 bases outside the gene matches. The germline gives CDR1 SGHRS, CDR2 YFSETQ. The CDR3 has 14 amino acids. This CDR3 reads CASGGREESETQYF. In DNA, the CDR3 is TGCGCCAGCGGGGGGCGGGAGGAGAGTGAGACCCAGTACTTC. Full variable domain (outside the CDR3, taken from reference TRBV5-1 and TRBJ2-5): KAGVTQTPRYLIKTRGQQVTLSCSPISGHRSVSWYQQTPGQGLQFLFEYFSETQRNKGNFPGRFSGRQFSNSRSEMNVSTLELGDSALYLCASGGREESETQYFGPGTRLLVL.

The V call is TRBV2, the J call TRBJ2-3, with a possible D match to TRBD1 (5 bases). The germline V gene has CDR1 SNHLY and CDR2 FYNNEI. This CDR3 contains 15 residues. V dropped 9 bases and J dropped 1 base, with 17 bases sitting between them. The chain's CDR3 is CASYPSGSGTDTQYF. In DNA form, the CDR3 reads TGTGCCAGTTACCCCTCAGGGTCAGGCACAGATACGCAGTATTTT. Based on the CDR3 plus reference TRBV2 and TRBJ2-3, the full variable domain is EPEVTQTPSHQVTQMGQEVILRCVPISNHLYFYWYRQILGQKVEFLVSFYNNEISEKSEIFDDQFSVERPDGSNFTLKIRSTKLEDSAMYFCASYPSGSGTDTQYFGPGTRLTVL.

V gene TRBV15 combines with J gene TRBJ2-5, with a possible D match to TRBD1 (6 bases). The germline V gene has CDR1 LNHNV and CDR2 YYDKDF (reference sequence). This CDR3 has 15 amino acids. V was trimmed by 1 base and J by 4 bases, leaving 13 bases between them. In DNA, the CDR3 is TGTGCCACCAGCAGAGTACAGGGTGGGCTAGAGACCCAGTACTTC. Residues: CATSRVQGGLETQYF. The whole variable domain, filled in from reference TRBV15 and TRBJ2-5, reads DAMVIQNPRYQVTQFGKPVTLSCSQTLNHNVMYWYQQKSSQAPKLLFHYYDKDFNNEADTPDNFQSRRPNTSFCFLDIRSPGLGDTAMYLCATSRVQGGLETQYFGPGTRLLVL.

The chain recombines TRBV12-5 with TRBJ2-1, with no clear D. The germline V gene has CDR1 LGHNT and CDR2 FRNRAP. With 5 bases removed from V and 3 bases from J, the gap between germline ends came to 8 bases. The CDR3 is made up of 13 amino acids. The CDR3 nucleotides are TGTGCTAGTGGTGCGGATGTCTACAATGAGCAGTTCTTC. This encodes CASGADVYNEQFF.

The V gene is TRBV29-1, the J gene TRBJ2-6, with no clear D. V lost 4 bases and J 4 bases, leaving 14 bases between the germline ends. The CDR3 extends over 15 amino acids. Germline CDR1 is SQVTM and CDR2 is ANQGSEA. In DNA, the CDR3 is TGCAGCGTTGTGGGCAGCCCGGAGGGGGCCAACGTCCTGACTTTC. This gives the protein CSVVGSPEGANVLTF.

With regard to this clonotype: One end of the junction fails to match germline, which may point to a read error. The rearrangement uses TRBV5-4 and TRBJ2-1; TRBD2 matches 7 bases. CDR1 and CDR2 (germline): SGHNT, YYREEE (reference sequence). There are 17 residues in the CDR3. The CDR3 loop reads CASNLEVGGISYNEQFF. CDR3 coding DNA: TGTGCCAGCAACTTGGAAGTGGGGGGGATCTCCTACAATGAGCAGTTCTTC.

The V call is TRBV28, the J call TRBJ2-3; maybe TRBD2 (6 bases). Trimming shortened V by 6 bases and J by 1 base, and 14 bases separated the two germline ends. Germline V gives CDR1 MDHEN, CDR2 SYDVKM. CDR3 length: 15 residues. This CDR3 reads CASRLGLEGTDTQYF. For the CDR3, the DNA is TGTGCCAGCAGGCTGGGACTCGAAGGCACAGATACGCAGTATTTT.

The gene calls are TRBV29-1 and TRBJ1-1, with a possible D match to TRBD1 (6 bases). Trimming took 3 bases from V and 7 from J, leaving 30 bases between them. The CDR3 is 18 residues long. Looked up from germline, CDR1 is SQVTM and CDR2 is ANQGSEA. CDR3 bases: TGCAGCGTTGAGGGCCTAGGGGGGCCTTCGTTTGCTGGTGATGAAGCTTTCTTT. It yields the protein CSVEGLGGPSFAGDEAFF. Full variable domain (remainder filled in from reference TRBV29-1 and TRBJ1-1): SAVISQKPSRDICQRGTSLTIQCQVDSQVTMMFWYRQQPGQSLTLIATANQGSEATYESGFVIDKFPISRPNLTFSTLTVSNMSPEDSSIYLCSVEGLGGPSFAGDEAFFGQGTRLTVV.

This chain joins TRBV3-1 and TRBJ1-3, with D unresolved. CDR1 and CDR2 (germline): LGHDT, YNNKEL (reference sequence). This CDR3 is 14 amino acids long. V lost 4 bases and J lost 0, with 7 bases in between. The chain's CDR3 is CASSLPGSGNTIYF. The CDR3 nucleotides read TGTGCCAGCAGCCTCCCGGGCTCTGGAAACACCATATATTTT.

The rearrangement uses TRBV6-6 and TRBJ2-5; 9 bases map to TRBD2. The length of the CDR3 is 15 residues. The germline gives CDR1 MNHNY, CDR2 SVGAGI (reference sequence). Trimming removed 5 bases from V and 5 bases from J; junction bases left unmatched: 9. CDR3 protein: CASSSISGGSETQYF. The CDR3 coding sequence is TGTGCCAGCAGTAGTATTAGCGGGGGATCTGAGACCCAGTACTTC.

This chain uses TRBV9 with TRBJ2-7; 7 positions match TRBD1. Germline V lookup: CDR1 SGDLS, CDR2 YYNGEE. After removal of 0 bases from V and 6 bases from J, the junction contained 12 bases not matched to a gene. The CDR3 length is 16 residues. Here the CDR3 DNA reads TGTGCCAGCAGCGTAGAGGCCCAGACAGGGCCCATCGAGCAGTACTTC. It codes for CASSVEAQTGPIEQYF.

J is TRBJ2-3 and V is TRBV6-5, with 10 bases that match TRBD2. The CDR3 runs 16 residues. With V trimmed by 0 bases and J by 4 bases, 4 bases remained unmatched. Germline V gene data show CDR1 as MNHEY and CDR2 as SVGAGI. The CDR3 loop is CASSYSASGGADTQYF. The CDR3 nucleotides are TGTGCCAGCAGTTACTCGGCTAGCGGGGGCGCAGATACGCAGTATTTT.

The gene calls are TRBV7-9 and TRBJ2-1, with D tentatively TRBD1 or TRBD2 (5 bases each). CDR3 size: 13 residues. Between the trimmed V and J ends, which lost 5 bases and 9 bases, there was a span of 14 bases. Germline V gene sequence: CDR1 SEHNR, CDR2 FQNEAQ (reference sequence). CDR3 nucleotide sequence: TGTGCCAGCAGCCCGGGACCGGTGAGTGAGCAGTTCTTC. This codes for CASSPGPVSEQFF. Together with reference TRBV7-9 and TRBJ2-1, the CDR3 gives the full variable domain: DTGVSQNPRHKITKRGQNVTFRCDPISEHNRLYWYRQTLGQGPEFLTYFQNEAQLEKSRLLSDRFSAERPKGSFSTLEIQRTEQGDSAMYLCASSPGPVSEQFFGPGTRLTVL.

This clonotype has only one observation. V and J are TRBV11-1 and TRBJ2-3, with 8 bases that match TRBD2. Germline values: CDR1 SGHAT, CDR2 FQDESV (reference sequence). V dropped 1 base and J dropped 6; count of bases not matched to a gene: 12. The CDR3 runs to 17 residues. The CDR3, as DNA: TGTGCCAGCAGCTTAGTGGCAGCGGGAGCCTCGACGGATACGCAGTATTTT. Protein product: CASSLVAAGASTDTQYF.

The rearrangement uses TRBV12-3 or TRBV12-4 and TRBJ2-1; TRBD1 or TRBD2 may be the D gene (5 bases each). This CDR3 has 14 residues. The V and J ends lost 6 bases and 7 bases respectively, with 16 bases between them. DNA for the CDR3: TGTGCCAGCAGGGGGACCCTACCCTCAAATGAGCAGTTCTTC. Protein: CASRGTLPSNEQFF.

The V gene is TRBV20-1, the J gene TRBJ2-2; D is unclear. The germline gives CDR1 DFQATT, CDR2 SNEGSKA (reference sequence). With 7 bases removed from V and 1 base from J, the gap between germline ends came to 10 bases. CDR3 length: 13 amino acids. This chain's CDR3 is CSVRLRNTGELFF. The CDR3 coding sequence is TGCAGTGTTCGACTCCGGAACACCGGGGAGCTGTTTTTT.

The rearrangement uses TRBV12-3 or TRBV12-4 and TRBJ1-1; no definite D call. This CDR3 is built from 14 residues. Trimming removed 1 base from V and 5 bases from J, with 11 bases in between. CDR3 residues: CASSLDGVSTEAFF. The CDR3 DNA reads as TGTGCCAGCAGTTTAGACGGGGTGAGTACTGAAGCTTTCTTT.

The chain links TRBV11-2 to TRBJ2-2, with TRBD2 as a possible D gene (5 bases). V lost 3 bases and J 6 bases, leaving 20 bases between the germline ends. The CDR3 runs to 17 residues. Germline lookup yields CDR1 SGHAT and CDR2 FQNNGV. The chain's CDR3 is CASSFETPGSLAGELFF. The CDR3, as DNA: TGTGCCAGCAGCTTCGAGACACCGGGATCGTTAGCCGGGGAGCTGTTTTTT.